The TCR beta chain under discussion was sequenced for a study of control samples from healthy donors and cancer patients. The data were produced by immunoSEQ multiplex PCR, yet TCRdb's version contains in-frame clones alone and is incomplete. Counted here are 100,000 to 130,000 clones, around four fifths occurring once; the ten biggest clones make up about 7%. Trimming took 0 bases from V and 7 from J, leaving 13 bases between them. CDR3 length: 14 residues. Germline CDR1 reads SGHTS; CDR2 reads YDEGEE. This receptor was obtained from a man aged 18 to 29 in good health. This chain links TRBV5-8 with TRBJ1-2, with D unclear. What was sequenced was blood. CDR3 coding DNA: TGTGCCAGCAGCTTGGATCTTACGGACGGTGGCTACACCTTC. It codes for CASSLDLTDGGYTF.